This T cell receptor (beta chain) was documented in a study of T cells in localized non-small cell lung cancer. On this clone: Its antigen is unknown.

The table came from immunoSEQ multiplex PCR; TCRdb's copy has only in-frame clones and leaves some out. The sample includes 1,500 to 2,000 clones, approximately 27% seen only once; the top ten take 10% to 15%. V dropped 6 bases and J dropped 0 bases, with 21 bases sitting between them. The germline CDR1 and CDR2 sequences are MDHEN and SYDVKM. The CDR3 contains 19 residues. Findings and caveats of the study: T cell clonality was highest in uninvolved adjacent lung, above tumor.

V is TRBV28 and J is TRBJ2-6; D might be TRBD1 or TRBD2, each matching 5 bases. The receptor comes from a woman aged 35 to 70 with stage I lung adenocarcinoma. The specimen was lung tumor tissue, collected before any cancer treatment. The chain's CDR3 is CASSSNRDRLSSGANVLTF. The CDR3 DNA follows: TGTGCCAGCAGCTCCAATCGGGACCGCCTGAGCTCTGGGGCCAACGTCCTGACTTTC. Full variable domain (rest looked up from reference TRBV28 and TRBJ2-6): DVKVTQSSRYLVKRTGEKVFLECVQDMDHENMFWYRQDPGLGLRLIYFSYDVKMKEKGDIPEGYSVSREKKERFSLILESASTNQTSMYLCASSSNRDRLSSGANVLTFGAGSRLTVL.